This T cell receptor (beta chain) was retrieved from a study of blood T cell repertoires in COVID-19. About the study: The analysed material was cDNA or gDNA that came from T cells, B-cell-depleted T cells, or PBMCs.

Clones were read by immunoSEQ multiplex PCR, and TCRdb kept only the in-frame ones, dropping some. The sample records more than 300,000 clones, about 83% being singletons. The TCR sequence derives from a woman aged 50 to 60 with acute or convalescent COVID-19. Sequences were obtained from peripheral blood.

The CDR3 nucleotides are TGTGCCAGCAGCTTAGGAATAGCGTCTCTCGGCGATACGCAGTATTTT. Amino acids: CASSLGIASLGDTQYF. The chain uses TRBV11-3 and TRBJ2-3; weak D call: TRBD2 (5 bases). Germline CDR1 SGHNT, CDR2 YENEEA. This CDR3 is built from 16 residues. V dropped 1 base and J dropped 6 bases, with 17 bases sitting between them.